What follows describes a single T cell receptor beta chain. The V gene's germline CDR1 is SGHVS and CDR2 FNYEAQ. This CDR3 region has 17 residues. With V trimmed by 1 base and J by 4 bases, 8 bases remained unmatched. The assay was immunoSEQ multiplex PCR, and TCRdb's table has in-frame clones only and misses some. The data hold 100,000 or so clones, with about 76% observed a single time. This record belongs to a study of blood T cell repertoires in COVID-19. Study in general: PBMCs, B-cell-depleted T cells, or T cells were the source of the cDNA or gDNA that made up the material.

Sequenced input: peripheral blood. The TCR sequence derives from a woman aged 70 to 79 with acute or convalescent COVID-19. This rearrangement joins TRBV7-6 to TRBJ2-1, with 9 bases lining up with TRBD2. For the CDR3, the DNA is TGTGCCAGCAGCTTAGATTCCCTAGCGGGGACTTACAATGAGCAGTTCTTC. As protein: CASSLDSLAGTYNEQFF.